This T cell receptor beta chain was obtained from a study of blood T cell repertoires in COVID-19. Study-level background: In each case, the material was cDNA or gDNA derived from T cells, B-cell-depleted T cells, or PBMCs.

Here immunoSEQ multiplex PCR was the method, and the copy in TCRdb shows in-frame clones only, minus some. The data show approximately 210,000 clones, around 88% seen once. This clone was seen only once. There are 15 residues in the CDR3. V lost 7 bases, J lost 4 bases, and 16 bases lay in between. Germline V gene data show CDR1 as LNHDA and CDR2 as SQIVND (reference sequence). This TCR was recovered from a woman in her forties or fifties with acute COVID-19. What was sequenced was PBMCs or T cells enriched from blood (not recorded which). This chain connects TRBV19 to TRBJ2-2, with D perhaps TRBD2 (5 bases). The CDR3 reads CASTDPRLLTGELFF. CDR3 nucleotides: TGTGCCAGTACCGACCCCAGACTACTCACCGGGGAGCTGTTTTTT.